This T cell receptor beta chain was obtained from a study of T cell responses to AZD1222 COVID-19 vaccine. Broader study findings: In a largely white British group with more females than males, clonal diversity was possibly underestimated. Increased Spike-specific TCR breadth and depth were observed after two AZD1222 doses. After the peak T cell response, and only then, were repertoires sampled.

TCRdb's table, derived via immunoSEQ multiplex PCR, lists solely in-frame clones and lacks some. The data show about 62,000 clones, roughly 89% seen once. With respect to this clone: Its target is unknown.

Sequencing was performed on peripheral blood, taken on day 0 of AZD1222 vaccination. The sequence was obtained from an adult in good health.

The CDR3 nucleotides read TGTGCCAGCAGCTTAGCGGGGGGGACCAATGAGCAGTTCTTC. This codes for CASSLAGGTNEQFF. V usage is TRBV11-1 and J usage is TRBJ2-1; TRBD2 aligns across 7 bases. This CDR3 contains 14 residues. The junction had 2 bases not matched to a gene; V was cut back by 0 bases and J by 6 bases. Germline V gene data show CDR1 as SGHAT and CDR2 as FQDESV (reference sequence).